What follows is one TCR beta chain and its context. What this receptor recognizes is not known. No base qualities exist here, and no much larger clone lies one base off it. This record comes from a study of T cell responses to AZD1222 COVID-19 vaccine (dated by TCRdb to 2020 to 2023). With respect to the entire study: Because spike-specific TCR depth and breadth did not differ between the two schedules, AZD1222 recipients who got a second dose at roughly 4 weeks were pooled with those who got a second dose at roughly 12 weeks. A total of over 230 trial participants underwent TCR sequencing, of whom 207 received two doses of AZD1222 and about 26 received two doses of the MenACWY control vaccine. Enrollment into the trials was organized by age into subgroups of 18-55, 56-69 and 70-plus years, and those subgroups contained roughly 150, 30 and 60 TCR-sequenced participants, respectively.

Results the study describes overall, beyond this receptor: Because no day 14 peak-response samples were available, repertoires were characterized only after the peak T cell response. Reportedly, close to half of the unique spike-specific TCRs recognized epitopes lying outside the regions that are mutated in the B.1.351 and B.1.1.7 variants. The 56-69-year group was small, and its depth increase did not reach significance, likely because of low power. The whole spike protein was spanned by vaccine-associated CD4 TCRs, and dominant responses were seen in regions 160-218 and 743-854. Conclusions about previously exposed vaccinees are limited, since just 6 or 7 AZD1222 recipients were seropositive for SARS-CoV-2 at baseline. Spike-specific TCR breadth and depth rose significantly after two AZD1222 doses compared with day 0 and with MenACWY recipients. Participants were mostly white British and included more females than males, and it was suggested by the authors that clonal diversity may have been underestimated.

The V end gives up 6 bases and the J end 3 bases, leaving 6 bases in the junction not matched to a gene. Including cysteine and phenylalanine, the CDR3 has 14 amino acids. Kept here is only the CDR3 DNA, which spans 42 bases and is read in frame from base 1. CDR1 WSHSY and CDR2 SAAADI are derived from the germline V gene. The sample's time point label is to be understood as: baseline before first vaccination. Vaccinee samples came from UK trials COV001 and COV002, including a single-blind randomized controlled phase 2/3 trial of AZD1222 (ChAdOx1 nCoV-19) in healthy adults. Trial participant PBMC samples were collected at day 0 and day 28 after the second dose for TCRbeta chain sequencing. The CDR3 regions of human TCRbeta chains were analyzed by immunosequencing. As for how the authors treated the data: Repertoire TCRs were checked for matches against a reference library of SARS-CoV-2-specific TCRs that had been generated using the MIRA antigen-specificity platform. Breadth was defined as the fraction of unique TCRs that were SARS-CoV-2-associated, and depth was defined as the fraction of total T cells that were SARS-CoV-2-associated. Using the MIRA data, each spike-specific TCR was assigned both to the spike region to which the TCR was reactive and to a CD4 or CD8 class. Log10-transformed breadth and depth values were compared by one-way ANOVA with Sidak's multiple comparisons tests. Entries here come from immuneACCESS through TCRdb and include only in-frame sequences with V and J called. Some clones fail to appear in such tables; in the studies checked, an unresolved V gene covers under half of the shortfall, and the cause of the remainder is unknown. V, J and clone size reflect that table, while D and trimming were determined from the DNA. For this sample there are roughly 65,000 clones; more than 70% appear just once. About 12% of the sample belongs to the ten largest clones.

The sequence derives from an adult in good health. The rearrangement combines TRBV10-2 with TRBJ2-7; 9 middle bases align to TRBD1. Sequences were derived from peripheral blood, sampled on day 0 of AZD1222 vaccination. The CDR3 protein is CASRPGQGVYEQYF. The bases read TGCGCCAGCAGACCGGGACAGGGCGTCTACGAGCAGTACTTC.